This T cell receptor (beta chain) appears in the sequencing data of a study of T cell repertoires in cytomegalovirus infection (dated by TCRdb to between 2018 and 2021). A note on the overall study: Alongside well-studied HLA-B-restricted epitopes, the peptide stimulations were aimed at recently identified HLA-C-restricted CMV epitopes, whose presentation resists viral immunomodulation. The HLA type of each donor mattered for the analysis, because public TCR beta signatures pointed to carriage of CMV infection along with the matching HLA type. Findings and caveats that apply to the study as a whole: In both this cohort and an independent roughly 350-donor cohort, the cumulative frequency of public TCR beta family members distinguished carriers of CMV infection plus the relevant HLA type. In the ex vivo response, HLA-C-restricted CMV-specific TCR beta clonotypes were dominant, and in two of eight donors the single most frequent clonotype came from this HLA-C-restricted group.

These reads were obtained on an Illumina HiSeq 1500. Using fastp trimming at Q25 and MiXCR clonotype assembly, TCRdb reanalyzed the public sequencing data and kept in-frame beta chains. A single entry per CDR3 protein holds the most common genes and DNA from its merged rows. The sample has some 590,000 distinct CDR3 sequences on record, roughly 42% of them singletons. The ten most abundant clones make up around 46% of the sample. From the cysteine through the phenylalanine, the CDR3 covers 17 amino acids. The kept DNA is CDR3 alone, 51 bases in frame from the first base. V is shortened by 7 bases, J by 3 bases, and the region joining them spans 22 bases. This clonotype was detected only a few times. This clone's antigen is unknown. Base quality data are lacking; no much larger clone is found one base away. The treatment or condition label corresponds to: in vitro stimulation with specific CMV peptide epitopes to enrich CMV-specific T cells.

The chain is assembled from TRBV12-3 or TRBV12-4 and TRBJ1-5, with TRBD1 as a weak D call on 5 bases. The sample in question was cultured PBMCs, obtained from culture after CMV antigen stimulation. The receptor's source is a human donor in good health (CMV status not recorded). Some clones in this sample may be carry-over from other donors' samples. The CDR3 reads CASTLGTRRGVNQPQHF. The DNA sequence is as follows: TGTGCCAGCACCCTGGGTACGAGGAGGGGAGTCAATCAGCCCCAGCATTTT.